The entry below describes one T cell receptor beta chain. Its specific antigen is unknown. Base qualities are not recorded, but no much larger clone differs from it by a single base. The collaborating institutions used their own protocols to collect whole blood in K2EDTA tubes. Collaborator samples were shipped for TCRbeta analysis as frozen whole blood, isolated PBMCs, or DNA extracted from either sample type. This entry comes from a study of blood T cell repertoires in COVID-19 (dated by TCRdb to the early 2020s). For the wider study: Collaborator samples came from the United States, Italy and Spain and covered acute and convalescent phases of COVID-19. The samples were drawn from the first 160 participants of the ongoing ImmuneRACE study and from 1,254 subjects provided by 6 global collaborators. Subjects who had been exposed to COVID-19, were actively infected with it, or had recovered from it provided the deeply sampled blood TCRbeta repertoires that made up the dataset. A freely available public database, intended as a resource for researchers studying the immune response to SARS-CoV-2, is where the repertoires were released. Where HLA class I and class II types were available, the types were taken from metadata supplied by the sample provider, not from assay-based typing. Sample metadata almost always included a de-identified subject ID, COVID-19 status, age in years and sex. The prospective study material was composed of cDNA or gDNA derived from T cells, B-cell-depleted T cells, or PBMCs. Study-wide findings and limitations: The quantity of clinical and demographic metadata differed by source and by participant and was supplied without curation.

The immunoSEQ Assay, a bias-controlled multiplex PCR, was used to amplify TCRbeta CDR3 regions from genomic DNA. As for the original processing: Nucleated cell counts per sample were estimated from amplification of reference gene primers within the assay. To quantify the absolute abundance of each unique TCRbeta CDR3 rearrangement, sequence reads were collapsed and filtered. For each sample, productive Simpson clonality was calculated by taking the square root of Simpson's diversity index across productive rearrangements. TCRdb carries this immuneACCESS record with in-frame sequences only. Its versions omit some clonotypes, under half of them owing to an unresolved V gene in the studies checked, with the rest unexplained. The V and J calls and clone size are taken from that table; D and trimming were inferred from the DNA. In this sample the table shows under 80,000 clones, approximately 83% of which occur a single time. The ten largest clones represent around 13% of the sample.

The CDR3 contains 15 residues, cysteine and phenylalanine counted. The entry retains the CDR3 DNA only, 45 bases that are in frame from base 1. Per the germline V gene, MNHEY is the CDR1 and SVGEGT is the CDR2. Cut back by 4 bases and 2 bases, the V and J ends lie 14 bases apart. The sequenced sample consisted of peripheral blood. The rearrangement combines TRBV6-2 or TRBV6-3 with TRBJ1-2, with TRBD1 as a weak D call on 6 bases. The source of this sequence is a human donor in a cohort sampled during active COVID-19. DNA sequence: TGTGCCAGCAGTTCCGGACAGCCGGGGAACTATGGCTACACCTTC. This translates into CASSSGQPGNYGYTF.